The 27 T cell receptor beta chains presented below share a single source sample, sequenced in a study of blood T cell repertoires in COVID-19. TCRdb keeps only in-frame clones here, not all; method: immunoSEQ multiplex PCR. The sample lists roughly 120,000 clones, roughly 80% occurring once. What was sequenced was peripheral blood. The receptors stem from a man between 70 and 80 years old with acute or convalescent COVID-19.

The rearrangement joins TRBV19 to TRBJ2-2; 7 nucleotides match TRBD1. The CDR3 runs to 17 residues. J was trimmed by 7 bases and V by 8 bases; bases with no gene match: 19. Germline CDR1 reads LNHDA; CDR2 reads SQIVND (reference sequence). CDR3 in amino acids: CASSLGQAILGVGELFF. In DNA, the CDR3 is TGTGCCAGTTCGCTCGGACAGGCCATACTTGGCGTCGGGGAGCTGTTTTTT.

The CDR3 DNA reads as TGTGCCAGCTCCCGGGTAGGACAGTCAACCTACGAGCAGTACTTC. Its protein is CASSRVGQSTYEQYF. The chain employs TRBV7-9 and TRBJ2-7, with D tentatively TRBD1 (6 bases). This CDR3 contains 15 residues. V lost 8 bases, J lost 2 bases, and 19 bases lay in between. CDR1 is SEHNR, CDR2 FQNEAQ, per germline (reference sequence).

The CDR3 here is CASSFGTGEETQYF. As DNA, the CDR3 is TGCGCCAGCAGCTTTGGAACAGGGGAAGAGACCCAGTACTTC. The chain combines TRBV5-1 with TRBJ2-5; TRBD1 matches 7 bases. Trimming removed 2 bases from V and 3 bases from J; junction bases left unmatched: 4. The germline V gene encodes CDR1 SGHRS and CDR2 YFSETQ. This CDR3 region has 14 residues.

This clone has just a few counts. The V gene is TRBV9, the J gene TRBJ1-1; D is ambiguous. V shed 0 bases and J shed 1 base, with 4 bases lying between them. The CDR3 is 13 residues long. Germline V gene sequence: CDR1 SGDLS, CDR2 YYNGEE. CDR3 in DNA: TGTGCCAGCAGCGTAGCCCAGAACACTGAAGCTTTCTTT. Translating gives CASSVAQNTEAFF. Looking up the rest from reference TRBV9 and TRBJ1-1 gives the full variable domain: DSGVTQTPKHLITATGQRVTLRCSPRSGDLSVYWYQQSLDQGLQFLIQYYNGEERAKGNILERFSAQQFPDLHSELNLSSLELGDSALYFCASSVAQNTEAFFGQGTRLTVV.

The V gene is TRBV7-9, the J gene TRBJ2-1, with a tentative D call TRBD2 (5 bases). V dropped 1 base and J dropped 2 bases, with 9 bases sitting between them. This CDR3 contains 15 residues. The V gene's germline CDR1 is SEHNR and CDR2 FQNEAQ (reference sequence). In DNA form, the CDR3 reads TGTGCCAGCAGCTTAGTCCCGGGGACCTACAATGAGCAGTTCTTC. This codes for CASSLVPGTYNEQFF.

The chain recombines TRBV5-4 with TRBJ1-3; a weak D match, TRBD1 (6 bases). The CDR3 length is 16 residues. The ends were cut back, 4 bases at V and 2 bases at J, with 16 bases in the middle. Germline V gene lookup returns CDR1 SGHNT and CDR2 YYREEE (reference sequence). CDR3 protein: CASSRSGTFAGNTIYF. In nucleotides, the CDR3 is TGTGCCAGCAGCCGTAGTGGGACATTCGCTGGAAACACCATATATTTT.

The genes are TRBV27 and TRBJ1-1; TRBD1 agrees at 11 bases. The germline gives CDR1 MNHEY, CDR2 SMNVEV (reference sequence). V shed 4 bases and J 5 bases; nucleotides not matched to a gene: 3. The CDR3 is made up of 14 amino acids. The CDR3 DNA is TGTGCCAGCAGTTGGGGACAGGGGGTTACTGAAGCTTTCTTT. As protein: CASSWGQGVTEAFF.

The J gene is TRBJ1-6, the V gene TRBV19; 8 positions match TRBD1. The CDR3 contains 18 residues. Losses at the gene ends were 3 bases for V and 8 bases for J; bases not matched to a gene: 15. Germline V gene sequence: CDR1 LNHDA, CDR2 SQIVND (reference sequence). The CDR3 loop reads CASSILHQGQGSDSPLHF. The CDR3 DNA is TGTGCCAGTAGTATCCTCCACCAAGGACAGGGCTCGGATTCACCCCTCCACTTT.

The rearrangement joins TRBV12-3 or TRBV12-4 to TRBJ2-7; 7 bases line up with TRBD1. V was pared by 0 bases and J by 10 bases, with 6 bases of the junction left unmatched. There are 13 residues in the CDR3. The CDR3 reads CASSLATGPSQYF. The CDR3 nucleotides are TGTGCCAGCAGTTTAGCGACAGGGCCTAGTCAGTACTTC.

This clone was detected only a few times. The chain employs TRBV6-1 and TRBJ1-2; D uncertain. Trimming took 3 bases from V and 1 from J, leaving 3 bases between them. CDR3 length equals 12 residues. The germline gives CDR1 MNHNS, CDR2 SASEGT. In DNA form, the CDR3 reads TGTGCCAGCAGTGACAGTAACTATGGCTACACCTTC. The encoded protein is CASSDSNYGYTF.

This chain links TRBV28 with TRBJ1-2; TRBD1 matches at 7 bases. After removal of 4 bases from V and 3 bases from J, the junction contained 5 bases not matched to a gene. This CDR3 is built from 14 residues. CDR1 is MDHEN, CDR2 SYDVKM, per germline. DNA for the CDR3: TGTGCCAGCAGTTCGACAGGGATCGACTATGGCTACACCTTC. Protein: CASSSTGIDYGYTF.

V is TRBV5-8 and J is TRBJ1-6; maybe TRBD1 (6 bases). Deletions cut 1 base from V and 6 bases from J, with 8 bases between. The CDR3 totals 14 residues. Germline V gene data show CDR1 as SGHTS and CDR2 as YDEGEE. Here the CDR3 reads CASSLRGINSPLHF. For the CDR3, the DNA is TGTGCCAGCAGCTTGAGGGGGATTAATTCACCCCTCCACTTT.

J is TRBJ2-7 and V is TRBV7-9; 9 bases agree with TRBD1. The CDR3 covers 15 residues. Losses at the gene ends were 1 base for V and 5 bases for J; bases not matched to a gene: 6. Per germline, CDR1 SEHNR and CDR2 FQNEAQ (reference sequence). The CDR3 reads CASSLGPTGGNEQYF. CDR3 DNA: TGTGCCAGCAGCTTAGGACCTACAGGGGGCAACGAGCAGTACTTC.

The chain uses TRBV5-1 and TRBJ2-5; TRBD1 aligns across 9 bases. This CDR3 region has 14 residues. The germline V gene has CDR1 SGHRS and CDR2 YFSETQ. V lost 4 bases, J lost 5 bases, and 6 bases stayed unmatched. CDR3 sequence reads: CASSAGTGWETQYF. The CDR3 nucleotides are TGCGCCAGCAGCGCCGGGACAGGGTGGGAGACCCAGTACTTC.

The chain is built from TRBV6-6 and TRBJ2-2; 11 bases align to TRBD1. Germline V lookup: CDR1 MNHNY, CDR2 SVGAGI (reference sequence). CDR3 length: 16 amino acids. V lost 2 bases to trimming and J lost 6 bases; unmatched junction nucleotides: 5. The CDR3 sequence: CASSYDGQGAAGELFF. The CDR3 DNA reads TGTGCCAGCAGTTACGACGGACAGGGGGCAGCCGGGGAGCTGTTTTTT.

The rearrangement uses TRBV21-1 and TRBJ1-6; the table's D call, TRBD1, was not checked against the DNA. TRBV21-1 is a pseudogene segment. The CDR3 is made up of 12 amino acids. DNA of the CDR3: TGTGCCAGAACAGTACAGGGGACACCCCTCCACTTT. This gives the protein CARTVQGTPLHF.

The gene calls are TRBV7-9 and TRBJ1-6, with D unresolved. Germline values: CDR1 SEHNR, CDR2 FQNEAQ (reference sequence). Trimming took 7 bases from V and 14 from J, leaving 18 bases between them. The CDR3 is 13 residues long. CDR3 DNA sequence: TGTGCCAGCACCCCGGGTCCTTTTCGGTCCCTCCACTTT. It yields the protein CASTPGPFRSLHF.

The V and J genes are TRBV24-1 and TRBJ2-3; TRBD1 might be the D (6 bases). V was trimmed by 4 bases and J by 5 bases, leaving 18 bases between them. This CDR3 has 16 amino acids. The germline V gene has CDR1 KGHDR and CDR2 SFDVKD. CDR3 in amino acids: CATSDLDSSQGDTQYF. Here the CDR3 DNA reads TGTGCCACCAGTGACCTGGACTCCTCACAGGGAGATACGCAGTATTTT.

J is TRBJ2-6 and V is TRBV11-2, with 7 nucleotides matching TRBD1. V gave up 5 bases and J gave up 0 bases; unmatched junction bases: 13. The CDR3 runs to 19 residues. The germline CDR1 and CDR2 sequences are SGHAT and FQNNGV. The CDR3 reads CASSSRDSPTFSGANVLTF. CDR3 nucleotide sequence: TGTGCCAGCAGCAGCCGGGACAGCCCAACCTTCTCTGGGGCCAACGTCCTGACTTTC.

The chain is built from TRBV11-3 and TRBJ2-1; TRBD2 matches at 9 bases. V shed 4 bases, J shed 6 bases, and the junction held 4 bases outside the gene matches. The CDR3 has 14 amino acids. Germline V gives CDR1 SGHNT, CDR2 YENEEA. The CDR3 loop is CASSSGLAGNEQFF. CDR3 bases: TGTGCCAGCAGCTCGGGACTAGCAGGCAATGAGCAGTTCTTC.

The rearrangement links TRBV19 to TRBJ1-4; D is perhaps TRBD1 (5 bases). Trimming left V 8 bases short and J 8 bases short, with 18 bases between. Germline V gives CDR1 LNHDA, CDR2 SQIVND (reference sequence). This CDR3 comprises 14 residues. The DNA of the CDR3 is TGTGCCAGTCATCCGGCAGGGCGGATAGAAAAACTGTTTTTT. Its translation is CASHPAGRIEKLFF.

This sequence joins TRBV30 and TRBJ1-6; D is unresolved. Deletions cut 3 bases from V and 7 bases from J, with 19 bases between. The CDR3 contains 16 residues. The germline V gene has CDR1 GTSNPN and CDR2 SVGIG (reference sequence). The CDR3: CAWRQAPYWANSPLHF. CDR3 coding DNA: TGTGCCTGGAGGCAGGCCCCCTACTGGGCGAATTCACCCCTCCACTTT. Using reference TRBV30 and TRBJ1-6 for the parts outside the CDR3, the full variable domain is SQTIHQWPATLVQPVGSPLSLECTVEGTSNPNLYWYRQAAGRGLQLLFYSVGIGQISSEVPQNLSASRPQDRQFILSSKKLLLSDSGFYLCAWRQAPYWANSPLHFGNGTRLTVT.

The J gene is TRBJ1-3, the V gene TRBV27; 12 bases line up with TRBD1. The CDR3 extends over 19 amino acids. Germline loops: CDR1 MNHEY, CDR2 SMNVEV (reference sequence). Trimming took 2 bases from V and 1 from J; bases not matched to a gene: 9. The CDR3 sequence: CASSLGTGGNSASGNTIYF. The CDR3 DNA reads TGTGCCAGCAGTTTAGGGACAGGGGGCAATTCGGCTTCTGGAAACACCATATATTTT.

The chain joins TRBV5-1 to TRBJ2-2, with 15 bases aligning to TRBD2. Germline trimming cut 4 bases from V and 7 bases from J; bases unmatched to any gene: 5. The CDR3 length is 16 residues. The V gene's germline CDR1 is SGHRS and CDR2 YFSETQ. CDR3 coding DNA: TGCGCCAGCAGCGGACTAGCGGGGGGGCGAGTCGGGGAGCTGTTTTTT. It yields the protein CASSGLAGGRVGELFF.

V is TRBV18 and J is TRBJ2-2, with a tentative D call TRBD1 (6 bases). This CDR3 spans 16 amino acids. Germline-derived CDR1 and CDR2 are KGHSH and LQKENI. Trimming took off 4 bases at V and 4 bases at J, with 16 bases between the two ends. In DNA, the CDR3 is TGTGCCAGCTCACGCTTACAGGGTGGTGGCACCGGGGAGCTGTTTTTT. Its translation is CASSRLQGGGTGELFF.

The chain combines TRBV9 with TRBJ2-2, with 7 bases matching TRBD1. This CDR3 is 15 amino acids long. After removal of 0 bases from V and 6 bases from J, the junction contained 5 bases not matched to a gene. Germline CDR1 reads SGDLS; CDR2 reads YYNGEE. Written as DNA, the CDR3 is TGTGCCAGCAGCGTAGTAGGGGGCGGTTCCGGGGAGCTGTTTTTT. This sequence encodes CASSVVGGGSGELFF.

This clone appeared a few times. J is TRBJ1-2 and V is TRBV30, with unresolved D. The length of the CDR3 is 13 residues. Trimming shortened V by 2 bases and J by 8 bases, and 15 bases separated the two germline ends. Germline values: CDR1 GTSNPN, CDR2 SVGIG (reference sequence). The CDR3 spells CAWSMRDRYGYTF. Here the CDR3 DNA reads TGTGCCTGGAGTATGAGGGATCGTTACGGCTACACCTTC.